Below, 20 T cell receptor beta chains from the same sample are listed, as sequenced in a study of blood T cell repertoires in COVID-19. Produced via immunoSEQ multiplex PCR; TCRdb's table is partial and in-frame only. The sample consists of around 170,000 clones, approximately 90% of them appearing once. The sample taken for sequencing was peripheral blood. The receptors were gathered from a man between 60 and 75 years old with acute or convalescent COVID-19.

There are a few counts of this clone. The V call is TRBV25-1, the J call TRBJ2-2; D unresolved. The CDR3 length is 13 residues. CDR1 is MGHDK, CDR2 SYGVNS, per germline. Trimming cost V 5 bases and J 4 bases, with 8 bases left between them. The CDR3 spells CASSPRSTGELFF. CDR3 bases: TGTGCCAGCAGTCCTAGGAGCACCGGGGAGCTGTTTTTT.

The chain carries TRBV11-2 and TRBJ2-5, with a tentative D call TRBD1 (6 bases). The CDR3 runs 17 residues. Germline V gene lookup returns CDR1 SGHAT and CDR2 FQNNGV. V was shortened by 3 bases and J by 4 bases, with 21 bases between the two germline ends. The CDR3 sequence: CASSFRSKDRIRETQYF. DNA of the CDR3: TGTGCCAGCAGCTTTAGGAGTAAGGACAGAATCAGAGAGACCCAGTACTTC.

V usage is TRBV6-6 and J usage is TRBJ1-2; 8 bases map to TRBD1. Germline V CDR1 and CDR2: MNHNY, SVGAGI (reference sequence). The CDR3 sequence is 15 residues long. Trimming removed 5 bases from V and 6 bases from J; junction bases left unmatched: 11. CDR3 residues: CASSISQGARDGYTF. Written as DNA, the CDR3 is TGTGCCAGCAGTATCAGCCAGGGGGCCCGGGATGGCTACACCTTC.

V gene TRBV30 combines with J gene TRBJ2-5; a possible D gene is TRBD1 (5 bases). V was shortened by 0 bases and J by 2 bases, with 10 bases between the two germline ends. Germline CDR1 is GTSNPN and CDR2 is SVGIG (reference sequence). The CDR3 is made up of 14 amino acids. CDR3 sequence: CAWSVTGFQETQYF. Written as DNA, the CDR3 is TGTGCCTGGAGTGTAACAGGTTTTCAAGAGACCCAGTACTTC. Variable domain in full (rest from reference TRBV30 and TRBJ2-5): SQTIHQWPATLVQPVGSPLSLECTVEGTSNPNLYWYRQAAGRGLQLLFYSVGIGQISSEVPQNLSASRPQDRQFILSSKKLLLSDSGFYLCAWSVTGFQETQYFGPGTRLLVL.

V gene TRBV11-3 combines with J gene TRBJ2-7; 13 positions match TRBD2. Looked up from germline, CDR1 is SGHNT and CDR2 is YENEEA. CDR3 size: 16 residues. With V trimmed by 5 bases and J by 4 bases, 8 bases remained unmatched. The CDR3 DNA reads TGTGCCAGCAGCCCCCGGACTAGCGGGAGTGATTACGAGCAGTACTTC. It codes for CASSPRTSGSDYEQYF.

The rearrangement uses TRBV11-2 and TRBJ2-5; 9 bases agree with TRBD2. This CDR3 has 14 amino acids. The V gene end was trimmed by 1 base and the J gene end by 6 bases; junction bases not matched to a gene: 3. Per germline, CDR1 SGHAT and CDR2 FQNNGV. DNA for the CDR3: TGTGCCAGCAGCTTAGGCGGGGGGGCGAAGACCCAGTACTTC. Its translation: CASSLGGGAKTQYF.

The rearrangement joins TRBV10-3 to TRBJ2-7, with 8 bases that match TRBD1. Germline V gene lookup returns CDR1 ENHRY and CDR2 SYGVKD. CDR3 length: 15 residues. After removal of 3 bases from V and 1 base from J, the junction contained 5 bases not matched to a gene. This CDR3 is CAISDSRTGSYEQYF. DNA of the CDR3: TGTGCCATCAGTGATTCGAGGACAGGGTCCTACGAGCAGTACTTC.

As DNA, the CDR3 is TGTGCCAGCAGCGTAGATCCGTTGAACACTGAAGCTTTCTTT. The encoded protein is CASSVDPLNTEAFF. The rearrangement links TRBV9 to TRBJ1-1; D unclear. From germline, CDR1 is SGDLS and CDR2 YYNGEE. V dropped 0 bases and J dropped 0 bases, with 6 bases sitting between them. The CDR3 runs to 14 residues. The full variable domain, completed using reference TRBV9 and TRBJ1-1, is DSGVTQTPKHLITATGQRVTLRCSPRSGDLSVYWYQQSLDQGLQFLIQYYNGEERAKGNILERFSAQQFPDLHSELNLSSLELGDSALYFCASSVDPLNTEAFFGQGTRLTVV.

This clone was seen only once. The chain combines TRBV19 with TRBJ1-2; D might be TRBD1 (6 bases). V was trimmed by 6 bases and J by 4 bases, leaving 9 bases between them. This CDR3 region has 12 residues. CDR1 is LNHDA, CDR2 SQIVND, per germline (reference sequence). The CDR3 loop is CASRDSRYGYTF. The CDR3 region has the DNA TGTGCCAGTAGGGACAGTCGCTATGGCTACACCTTC.

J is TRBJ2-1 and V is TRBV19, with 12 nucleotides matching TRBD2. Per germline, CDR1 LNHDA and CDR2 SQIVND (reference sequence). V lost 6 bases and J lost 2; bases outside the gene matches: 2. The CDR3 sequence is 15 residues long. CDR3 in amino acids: CASRTSGGTYNEQFF. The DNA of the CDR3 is TGTGCCAGTAGGACTAGCGGGGGTACCTACAATGAGCAGTTCTTC.

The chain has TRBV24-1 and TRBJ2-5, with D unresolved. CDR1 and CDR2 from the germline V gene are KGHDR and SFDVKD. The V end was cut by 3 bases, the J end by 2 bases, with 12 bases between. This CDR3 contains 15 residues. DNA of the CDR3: TGTGCCACCAGTGATACCGACAAACGTCAAGAGACCCAGTACTTC. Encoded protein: CATSDTDKRQETQYF.

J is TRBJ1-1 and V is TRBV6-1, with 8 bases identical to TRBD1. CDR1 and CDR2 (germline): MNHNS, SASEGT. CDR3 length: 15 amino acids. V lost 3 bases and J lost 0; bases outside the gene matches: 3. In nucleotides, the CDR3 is TGTGCCAGCAGTGACAGGGGGCACGTGAACACTGAAGCTTTCTTT. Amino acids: CASSDRGHVNTEAFF.

Here the CDR3 reads CSAPETSQYF. For the CDR3, the DNA is TGCAGTGCTCCTGAAACATCCCAGTACTTC. The V gene is TRBV20-1, the J gene TRBJ2-5; D gene unclear. Germline V gene data show CDR1 as DFQATT and CDR2 as SNEGSKA (reference sequence). The CDR3 has 10 residues. V was clipped by 5 bases and J by 9 bases, with 10 bases between them.

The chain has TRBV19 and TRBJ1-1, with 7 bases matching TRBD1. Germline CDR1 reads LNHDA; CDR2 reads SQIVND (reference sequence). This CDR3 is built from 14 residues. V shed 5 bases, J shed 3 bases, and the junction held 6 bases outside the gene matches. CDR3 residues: CASSPGTAYTEAFF. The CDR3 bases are TGTGCCAGTAGTCCCGGGACAGCGTACACTGAAGCTTTCTTT.

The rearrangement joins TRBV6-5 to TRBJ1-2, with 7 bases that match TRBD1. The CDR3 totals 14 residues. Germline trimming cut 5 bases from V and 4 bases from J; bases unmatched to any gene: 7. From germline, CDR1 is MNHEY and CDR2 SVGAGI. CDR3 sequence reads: CASSISGGSYGYTF. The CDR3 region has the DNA TGTGCCAGCAGTATTTCAGGGGGGAGCTATGGCTACACCTTC.

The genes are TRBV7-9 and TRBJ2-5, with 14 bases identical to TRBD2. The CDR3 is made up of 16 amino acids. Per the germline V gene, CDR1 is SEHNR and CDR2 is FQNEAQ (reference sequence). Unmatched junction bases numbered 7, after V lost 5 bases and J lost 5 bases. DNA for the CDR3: TGTGCCAGCAGCCGACTAGCGGGAGGGCCGGGGGAGACCCAGTACTTC. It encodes CASSRLAGGPGETQYF.

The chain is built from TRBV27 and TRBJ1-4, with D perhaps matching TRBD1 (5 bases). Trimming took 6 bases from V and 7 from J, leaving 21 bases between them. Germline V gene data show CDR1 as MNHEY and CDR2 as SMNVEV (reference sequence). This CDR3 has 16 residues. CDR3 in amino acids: CASSPLNYGHIEKLFF. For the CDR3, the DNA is TGTGCCAGCAGCCCCCTAAATTACGGACATATTGAAAAACTGTTTTTT.

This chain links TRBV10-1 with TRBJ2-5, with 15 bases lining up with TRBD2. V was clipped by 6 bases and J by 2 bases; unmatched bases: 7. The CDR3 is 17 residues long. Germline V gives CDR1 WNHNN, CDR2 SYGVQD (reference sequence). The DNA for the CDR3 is TGCGCCAGCAGCAACGGACTAGCGGGGGGGCAGCAAGAGACCCAGTACTTC. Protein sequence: CASSNGLAGGQQETQYF.

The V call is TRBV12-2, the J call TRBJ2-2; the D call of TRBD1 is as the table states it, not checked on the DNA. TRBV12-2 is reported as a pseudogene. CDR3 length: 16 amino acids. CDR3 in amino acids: CASRLEGQGFTGELFF. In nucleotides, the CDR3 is TGTGCAAGTCGCTTAGAGGGACAGGGGTTCACCGGGGAGCTGTTTTTT.

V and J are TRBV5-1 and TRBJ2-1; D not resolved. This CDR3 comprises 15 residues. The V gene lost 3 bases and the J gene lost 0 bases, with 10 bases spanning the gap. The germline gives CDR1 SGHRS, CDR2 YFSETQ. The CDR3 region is CASSSERPSYNEQFF. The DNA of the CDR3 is TGCGCCAGCAGCTCGGAGCGACCCTCCTACAATGAGCAGTTCTTC. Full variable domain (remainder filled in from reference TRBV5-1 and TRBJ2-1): KAGVTQTPRYLIKTRGQQVTLSCSPISGHRSVSWYQQTPGQGLQFLFEYFSETQRNKGNFPGRFSGRQFSNSRSEMNVSTLELGDSALYLCASSSERPSYNEQFFGPGTRLTVL.